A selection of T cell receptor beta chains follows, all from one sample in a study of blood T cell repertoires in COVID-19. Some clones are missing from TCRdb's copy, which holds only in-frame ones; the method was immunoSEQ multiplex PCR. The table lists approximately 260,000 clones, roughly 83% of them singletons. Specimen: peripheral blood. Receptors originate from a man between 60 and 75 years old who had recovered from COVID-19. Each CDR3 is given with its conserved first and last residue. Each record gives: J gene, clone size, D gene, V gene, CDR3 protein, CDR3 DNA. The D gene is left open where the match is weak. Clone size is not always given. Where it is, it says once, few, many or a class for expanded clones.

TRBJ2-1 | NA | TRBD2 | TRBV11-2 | CASSLVRRQRGYNEQFF | TGTGCCAGCAGCTTAGTTCGCCGGCAGCGGGGGTACAATGAGCAGTTCTTC
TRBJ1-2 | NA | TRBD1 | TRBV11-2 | CASSSLRDSGYGYTF | TGTGCCAGCAGCTCCTTGAGGGACAGCGGTTATGGCTACACCTTC
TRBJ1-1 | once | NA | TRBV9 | CASSLGQINTEAFF | TGTGCCAGCAGCCTCGGACAGATTAACACTGAAGCTTTCTTT
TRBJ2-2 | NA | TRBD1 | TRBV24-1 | CATSDDQGAETGELFF | TGTGCCACCAGTGATGACCAGGGGGCTGAAACCGGGGAGCTGTTTTTT
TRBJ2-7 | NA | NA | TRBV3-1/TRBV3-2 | CASSLSLRPYEQYF | TGTGCCAGCAGCCTCTCCCTCCGTCCCTACGAGCAGTACTTC
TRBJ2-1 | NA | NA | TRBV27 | CASASPTYNEQFF | TGTGCCAGCGCTAGCCCGACCTACAATGAGCAGTTCTTC
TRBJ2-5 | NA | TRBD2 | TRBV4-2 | CASSQEQRGLQETQYF | TGTGCCAGCAGCCAAGAGCAGCGGGGACTACAAGAGACCCAGTACTTC
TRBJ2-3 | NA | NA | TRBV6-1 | CASTRRQDTQYF | TGTGCCAGCACCCGTCGTCAGGATACGCAGTATTTT
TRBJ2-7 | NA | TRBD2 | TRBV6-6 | CASLGTSGRSYEQYF | TGTGCCAGCCTTGGGACTAGCGGGAGATCCTACGAGCAGTACTTC
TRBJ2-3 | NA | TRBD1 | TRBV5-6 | CASSPLVAGQGSDTQYF | TGTGCCAGCAGCCCTCTGGTGGCGGGACAGGGGTCAGATACGCAGTATTTT
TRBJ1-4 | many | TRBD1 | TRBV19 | CASSNGQGSTNEKLFF | TGTGCCAGTAGTAACGGACAGGGTTCAACTAATGAAAAACTGTTTTTT
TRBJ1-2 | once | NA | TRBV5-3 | CARSSVEHHSGGYTF | TGTGCCAGAAGCTCGGTTGAACACCATTCGGGTGGCTACACCTTC
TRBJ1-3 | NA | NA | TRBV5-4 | CASSLRGIGNTIYF | TGTGCCAGCAGCTTACGAGGGATTGGAAACACCATATATTTT
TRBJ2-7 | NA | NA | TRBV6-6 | CASSYPPGQGKDEQYF | TGTGCCAGCAGTTATCCGCCTGGGCAGGGCAAGGACGAGCAGTACTTC
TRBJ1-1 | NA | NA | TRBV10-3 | CATGLNTEAFF | TGTGCCACCGGACTAAACACTGAAGCTTTCTTT
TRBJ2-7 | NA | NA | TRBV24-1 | CATSDPQGYEQYF | TGTGCCACCAGTGATCCACAGGGTTACGAGCAGTACTTC
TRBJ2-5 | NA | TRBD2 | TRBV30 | CAWSRFGGGREETQYF | TGTGCCTGGAGTAGGTTTGGCGGGGGGCGGGAAGAGACCCAGTACTTC
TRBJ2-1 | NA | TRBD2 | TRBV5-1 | CASSWGGGLYNEQFF | TGCGCCAGCAGCTGGGGCGGGGGGCTCTACAATGAGCAGTTCTTC
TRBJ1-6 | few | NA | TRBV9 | CASSVDLGAGSFNSPLHF | TGTGCCAGCAGCGTAGATCTAGGGGCAGGATCCTTTAATTCACCCCTCCACTTT
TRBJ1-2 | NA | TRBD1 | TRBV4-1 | CASSPTKGQGMYGYTF | TGCGCCAGCAGCCCGACTAAGGGACAGGGAATGTATGGCTACACCTTC
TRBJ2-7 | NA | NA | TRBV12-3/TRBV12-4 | CASSPPGSYEQYF | TGTGCCAGCAGTCCCCCCGGTTCCTACGAGCAGTACTTC
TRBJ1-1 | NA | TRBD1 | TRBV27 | CASRDRGYGVNTEAFF | TGTGCCAGCCGAGACAGGGGGTACGGGGTGAACACTGAAGCTTTCTTT
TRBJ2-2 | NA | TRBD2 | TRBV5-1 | CASSSRLAGTGELFF | TGCGCCAGCAGCTCGAGACTAGCGGGCACCGGGGAGCTGTTTTTT
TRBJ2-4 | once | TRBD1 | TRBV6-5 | CASSHNRGRKNIQYF | TGTGCCAGCAGCCATAACAGGGGGCGGAAAAACATTCAGTACTTC